These T cell receptor beta chains were read from a single sample in a study of blood T cell repertoires in COVID-19. The table came from immunoSEQ multiplex PCR; TCRdb's copy has only in-frame clones and leaves some out. This table has about 200,000 clones, 75% to 85% appearing once. Material: PBMCs or T cells enriched from blood (not recorded which). The receptors stem from a woman aged 40 to 50 with acute COVID-19. The CDR3 runs from the conserved cysteine through the conserved F or W. D genes are given only for firm matches. Where a row states a size, it is once, few, many or the class of an expanded clone; other rows omit it.

j_call | clone_size | v_call | d_call | cdr3_nt | cdr3_aa
TRBJ1-1 | . | TRBV19 | . | TGTGCCAGTACTCGGGGACTAAACACTGAAGCTTTCTTT | CASTRGLNTEAFF
TRBJ1-1 | . | TRBV28 | TRBD1 | TGTGCCAGCAGTGAGGGACAGGGCATGAACACTGAAGCTTTCTTT | CASSEGQGMNTEAFF
TRBJ1-6 | . | TRBV4-1 | . | TGCGCCAGCAGCCACCCCCCGGCCGGGTACGATTCACCCCTCCACTTT | CASSHPPAGYDSPLHF
TRBJ2-7 | . | TRBV6-2/TRBV6-3 | TRBD1 | TGTGCCAGCAGTTACTCAGGACAGGGGGACGAGCAGTACTTC | CASSYSGQGDEQYF
TRBJ2-1 | . | TRBV10-2 | . | TGCGCCAGCAAGGGGCCGGGTGAGCAGTTCTTC | CASKGPGEQFF
TRBJ1-2 | . | TRBV4-3 | TRBD1 | TGCGCCAGCAGCAAAATGGACAGGGAAATCTATGGCTACACCTTC | CASSKMDREIYGYTF
TRBJ1-1 | . | TRBV7-6 | TRBD1 | TGTGCCAGCAGTTCAGGGGGAGGATTCACTGAAGCTTTCTTT | CASSSGGGFTEAFF
TRBJ2-7 | . | TRBV6-5 | . | TGTGCCAGCAGTCCGGACGGGATGTACGAGCAGTACTTC | CASSPDGMYEQYF
TRBJ2-3 | . | TRBV6-4 | . | TGTGCCAGCAGTGACTCGACAGCTAGCACAGATACGCAGTATTTT | CASSDSTASTDTQYF
TRBJ2-7 | . | TRBV5-1 | TRBD1 | TGCGCCAGCAGCGCGCCGGGACAGGGGTGGGAGCAGTACTTC | CASSAPGQGWEQYF
TRBJ1-1 | . | TRBV27 | TRBD1 | TGTGCCAGCAGTACGGGACAGGGCTACACTGAAGCTTTCTTT | CASSTGQGYTEAFF
TRBJ1-1 | . | TRBV28 | TRBD1 | TGTGCCAGCAGTTTTTACCGCAGGGGGAGCACTGAAGCTTTCTTT | CASSFYRRGSTEAFF
TRBJ2-1 | . | TRBV24-1 | TRBD1 | TGTGCCACCAGTGATTTTATCGGGGGTGGCGGACAGGGCTCCTACAATGAGCAGTTCTTC | CATSDFIGGGGQGSYNEQFF
TRBJ1-4 | . | TRBV7-9 | TRBD1 | TGTGCCAGCAGCCTAAGACAGGGGGATGAAAAACTGTTTTTT | CASSLRQGDEKLFF
TRBJ1-5 | . | TRBV6-5 | TRBD1 | TGTGCCAGCAGTTCCATGGGACAGGGGCAGGGTCAGCCCCAGCATTTT | CASSSMGQGQGQPQHF
TRBJ2-1 | few | TRBV5-1 | TRBD2 | TGCGCCAGCAGCTTGGACGGGAGGAACAATGAGCAGTTCTTC | CASSLDGRNNEQFF
TRBJ2-3 | few | TRBV6-5 | . | TGTGCCAGCAGTTACCGGGGGGCTACGCAGTATTTT | CASSYRGATQYF
TRBJ2-3 | . | TRBV10-3 | TRBD1 | TGTGCCATCAGTTTTGGGACAGACACAGATACGCAGTATTTT | CAISFGTDTDTQYF
TRBJ2-7 | . | TRBV7-9 | TRBD2 | TGTGCCAGCAGCTTAGGACGGGGGGGTTTCGTATCTTACGAGCAGTACTTC | CASSLGRGGFVSYEQYF
TRBJ1-2 | . | TRBV29-1 | TRBD1 | TGCAGCGCCGGGACAGGTGACTATGGCTACACCTTC | CSAGTGDYGYTF
TRBJ2-7 | . | TRBV3-1/TRBV3-2 | . | TGTGCCAGCAGCCAAGGGCAGGGTATGGGCGAGCAGTACTTC | CASSQGQGMGEQYF
TRBJ1-3 | . | TRBV5-4 | TRBD1 | TGTGCCAGCAGCTATGGACAGGTAGATGGAAACACCATATATTTT | CASSYGQVDGNTIYF
TRBJ2-2 | . | TRBV7-9 | TRBD1 | TGTGCCAGCAGCTCCATAAAGGGACAGACGAACCCCGGGGAGCTGTTTTTT | CASSSIKGQTNPGELFF
TRBJ1-4 | . | TRBV27 | . | TGTGCCAGCAGATATCGGACAGCGGCAACTAATGAAAAACTGTTTTTT | CASRYRTAATNEKLFF
TRBJ1-2 | . | TRBV2 | TRBD1 | TGTGCCAGCAGTGCCGTAAGTGGACAGGGGGCTCATGGCTACACCTTC | CASSAVSGQGAHGYTF
TRBJ1-4 | few | TRBV19 | TRBD1 | TGTGCCAGTATGGTCGGGACAGGCGGAAGTGCTGCAAAACTGTTTTTT | CASMVGTGGSAAKLFF
TRBJ2-7 | . | TRBV20-1 | . | TGCAGTGCTAACGGCTACGAGCAGTACTTC | CSANGYEQYF
TRBJ1-4 | . | TRBV3-1/TRBV3-2 | TRBD1 | TGTGCCAGCAGCCAGGACAGGGCTTATGAAAAACTGTTTTTT | CASSQDRAYEKLFF
TRBJ1-2 | . | TRBV19 | . | TGTGCCAGTAGGGGGGGGCTCCACTATGGCTACACCTTC | CASRGGLHYGYTF
TRBJ1-2 | once | TRBV3-1/TRBV3-2 | . | TGTGCCAGCAGCCAAGATCCGGGTAGGAATGGCTACACCTTC | CASSQDPGRNGYTF
TRBJ2-7 | . | TRBV7-9 | . | TGTGCCAGCAGCCTAGGGGGGGTAGCCTACGAGCAGTACTTC | CASSLGGVAYEQYF
TRBJ1-1 | . | TRBV15 | . | TGTGCCACCACCCCCAGGGGCGGGGGTATGAACACTGAAGCTTTCTTT | CATTPRGGGMNTEAFF
TRBJ2-7 | . | TRBV7-2 | TRBD2 | TGTGCCAGCAGTTTACTAGCGGGAGGCTTATACGAGCAGTACTTC | CASSLLAGGLYEQYF